The clone carrying this T cell receptor (beta chain) has only one observation. Its antigen is currently unknown. CDR1 is LNHDA, CDR2 SQIVND, per germline (reference sequence). This CDR3 is 10 amino acids long. V lost 6 bases, J lost 10 bases, and 10 bases lay in between. The source of the sample is a study of T cell responses to AZD1222 COVID-19 vaccine. Notes on the study in general: Of the AZD1222 recipients, only 5 to 7 were seropositive at baseline. Reportedly, nearly half the spike-specific TCRs target unmutated variant regions. Among the donors, most were white British and more were female, and clonal diversity was possibly underestimated.

The repertoire was sequenced with immunoSEQ multiplex PCR; TCRdb's copy has only in-frame clones and lacks some. The table has about 190,000 clones, 87% seen once. The chain carries TRBV19 and TRBJ2-7; D is uncertain. The receptor comes from an adult in good health. The specimen comprised peripheral blood, sampled on day 0 of MenACWY control vaccination. CDR3 amino acids: CASRYRRQYF. As DNA, the CDR3 is TGTGCCAGTAGGTACCGACGACAGTACTTC.